This T cell receptor (beta chain) appears in the sequencing data of a study of blood T cells in healthy people across ages. Study outcomes and limitations: Roughly linear declines in TCR beta diversity per million T cells occurred with age. The long-lived group displayed more naive CD4+ cells, plus higher diversity, than the aged donors did.

Combining a sample-barcoded 5' primer with a J-beta primer mix, a second PCR ran for 7 to 11 cycles. Each CDR3 protein gets one entry after TCRdb re-called the 5' RACE reads with MiXCR. The repertoire includes hundreds of thousands of distinct CDR3 sequences, roughly 21% of them detected once, and roughly 3.6% sits in the top ten. A word on this clonotype: Antigen unknown. At one of its ends the junction is not consistent with the germline gene, which may arise from a read error.

Looked up from germline, CDR1 is LGHDT and CDR2 is YNNKEL (reference sequence). The CDR3 loop spans 13 amino acids. The sample consisted of blood. V usage is TRBV3-1 and J usage is TRBJ1-2, with 7 nucleotides matching TRBD1. The TCR originated in a man aged 65-85 years in good health. The chain's CDR3 is CASSLKGAGGHTF. The CDR3 DNA follows: TGTGCCAGCAGCCTGAAGGGGGCTGGTGGCCACACCTTC.